This paragraph covers one T cell receptor beta chain sequence. The antigen is unknown. The sample belongs to a study of T-cell memory formation after mild COVID-19. Study-level information: The two donors had largely donor-specific TCR clusters.

The CDR3 runs to 14 residues. V was cut by 7 bases and J by 1 base, with 13 bases left in between. Germline V gene sequence: CDR1 MNHEY, CDR2 SVGEGT. TCRdb used MiXCR to reprocess the 5' RACE reads, holding one entry per CDR3 protein. This sample has around 500,000 distinct CDR3 sequences, with 18% found just once. Notes on the study in general: Most CD4+ clones that shrank were in CM and EM, while CD8+ ones turned up in EMRA. The finding that pre-infection memory included some responding clones suggested that cross-reactive memory joined. Second-wave clones peaking on day 37 lacked confirmed SARS-CoV-2 specificity.

Input material: PBMCs or a T cell subset sorted from them (not recorded which). The chain combines TRBV6-2 or TRBV6-3 with TRBJ1-1; D gene uncertain. This receptor was identified in an adult woman who had mild COVID-19 (a few samples of this study predate the infection). Cell type and time point are not known. CDR3 sequence: CASNENRRNTEAFF. In DNA, the CDR3 is TGTGCCAGCAACGAAAACCGCCGGAACACTGAAGCTTTCTTT.